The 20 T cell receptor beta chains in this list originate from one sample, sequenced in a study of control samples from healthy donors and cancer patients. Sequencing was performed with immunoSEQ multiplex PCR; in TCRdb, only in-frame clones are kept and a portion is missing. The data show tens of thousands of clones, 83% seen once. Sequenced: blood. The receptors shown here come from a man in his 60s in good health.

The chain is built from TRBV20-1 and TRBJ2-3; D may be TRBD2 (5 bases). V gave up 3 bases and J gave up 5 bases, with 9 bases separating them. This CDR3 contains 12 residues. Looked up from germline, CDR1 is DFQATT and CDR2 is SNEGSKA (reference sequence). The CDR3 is CSASAGVDTQYF. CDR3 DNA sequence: TGCAGTGCTAGTGCCGGGGTAGATACGCAGTATTTT.

This chain's CDR3 is CASTGRGDNSPLHF. Here the CDR3 DNA reads TGTGCCAGCACCGGCCGGGGGGATAATTCACCCCTCCACTTT. The rearrangement joins TRBV2 to TRBJ1-6; D might be TRBD1 (5 bases). The germline CDR1 and CDR2 sequences are SNHLY and FYNNEI. The CDR3 is 14 residues long. V was shortened by 7 bases and J by 5 bases, with 12 bases between the two germline ends. The complete variable domain, with remaining parts taken from reference TRBV2 and TRBJ1-6, reads EPEVTQTPSHQVTQMGQEVILRCVPISNHLYFYWYRQILGQKVEFLVSFYNNEISEKSEIFDDQFSVERPDGSNFTLKIRSTKLEDSAMYFCASTGRGDNSPLHFGNGTRLTVT.

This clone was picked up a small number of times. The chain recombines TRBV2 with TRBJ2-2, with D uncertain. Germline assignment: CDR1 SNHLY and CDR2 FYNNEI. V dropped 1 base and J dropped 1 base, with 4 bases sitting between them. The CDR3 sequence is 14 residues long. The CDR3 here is CASSEGRNTGELFF. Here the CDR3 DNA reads TGTGCCAGCAGTGAAGGCCGGAACACCGGGGAGCTGTTTTTT. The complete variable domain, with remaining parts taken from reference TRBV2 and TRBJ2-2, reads EPEVTQTPSHQVTQMGQEVILRCVPISNHLYFYWYRQILGQKVEFLVSFYNNEISEKSEIFDDQFSVERPDGSNFTLKIRSTKLEDSAMYFCASSEGRNTGELFFGEGSRLTVL.

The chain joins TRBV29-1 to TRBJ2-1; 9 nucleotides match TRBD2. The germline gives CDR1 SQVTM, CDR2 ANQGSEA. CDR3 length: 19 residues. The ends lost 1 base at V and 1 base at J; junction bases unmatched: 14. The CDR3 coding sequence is TGCAGCGTTGAAGTACGGGGTAGCGGGAGAAGGGGGTCCTACAATGAGCAGTTCTTC. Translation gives CSVEVRGSGRRGSYNEQFF.

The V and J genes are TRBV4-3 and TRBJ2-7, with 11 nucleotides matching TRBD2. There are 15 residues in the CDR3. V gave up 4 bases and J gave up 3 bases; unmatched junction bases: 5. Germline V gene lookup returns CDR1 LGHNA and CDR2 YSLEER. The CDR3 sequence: CASSRGTSGVYEQYF. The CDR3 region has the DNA TGCGCCAGCAGCCGAGGGACTAGCGGAGTCTACGAGCAGTACTTC.

The CDR3 reads CASSPTGDAGNTIYF. As DNA, the CDR3 is TGCGCCAGCAGCCCCACAGGGGATGCTGGAAACACCATATATTTT. J is TRBJ1-3 and V is TRBV5-1, with 7 bases identical to TRBD1. Trimming removed 4 bases from V and 2 bases from J; junction bases left unmatched: 6. The CDR3 is 15 amino acids. The germline gives CDR1 SGHRS, CDR2 YFSETQ.

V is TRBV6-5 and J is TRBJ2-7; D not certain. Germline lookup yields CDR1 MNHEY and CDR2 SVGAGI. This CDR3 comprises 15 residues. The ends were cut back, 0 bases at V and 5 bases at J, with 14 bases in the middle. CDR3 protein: CASSYSLTPVNEQYF. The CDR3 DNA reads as TGTGCCAGCAGTTACTCCCTGACTCCCGTAAACGAGCAGTACTTC.

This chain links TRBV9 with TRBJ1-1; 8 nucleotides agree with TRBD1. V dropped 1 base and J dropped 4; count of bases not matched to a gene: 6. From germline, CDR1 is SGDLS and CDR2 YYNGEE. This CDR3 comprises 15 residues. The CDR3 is CASSVMQGAATEAFF. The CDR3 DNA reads TGTGCCAGCAGCGTAATGCAGGGGGCGGCCACTGAAGCTTTCTTT.

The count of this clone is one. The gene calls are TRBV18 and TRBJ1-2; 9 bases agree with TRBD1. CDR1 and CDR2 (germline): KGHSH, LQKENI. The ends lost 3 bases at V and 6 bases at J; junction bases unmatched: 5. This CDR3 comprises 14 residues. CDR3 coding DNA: TGTGCCAGCTCACCCAACCGGGACAGGGATGGCTACACCTTC. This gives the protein CASSPNRDRDGYTF.

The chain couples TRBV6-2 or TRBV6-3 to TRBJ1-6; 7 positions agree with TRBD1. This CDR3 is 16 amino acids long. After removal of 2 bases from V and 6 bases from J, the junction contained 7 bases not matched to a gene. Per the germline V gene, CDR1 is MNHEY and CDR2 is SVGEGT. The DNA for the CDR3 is TGTGCCAGCAGTTACATCGCCGGACAGGTTAATTCACCCCTCCACTTT. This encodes CASSYIAGQVNSPLHF.

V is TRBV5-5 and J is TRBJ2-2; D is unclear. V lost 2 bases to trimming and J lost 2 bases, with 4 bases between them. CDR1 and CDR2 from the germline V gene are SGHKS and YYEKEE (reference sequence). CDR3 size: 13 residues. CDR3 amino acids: CASSLQNTGELFF. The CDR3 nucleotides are TGTGCCAGCAGCTTACAAAACACCGGGGAGCTGTTTTTT.

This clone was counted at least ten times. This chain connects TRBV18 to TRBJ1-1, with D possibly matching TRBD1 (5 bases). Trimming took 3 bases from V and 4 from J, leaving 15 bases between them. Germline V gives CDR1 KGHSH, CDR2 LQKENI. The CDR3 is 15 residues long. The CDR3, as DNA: TGTGCCAGCTCACCTTCAGGGCCTTCAGGCACTGAAGCTTTCTTT. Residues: CASSPSGPSGTEAFF.

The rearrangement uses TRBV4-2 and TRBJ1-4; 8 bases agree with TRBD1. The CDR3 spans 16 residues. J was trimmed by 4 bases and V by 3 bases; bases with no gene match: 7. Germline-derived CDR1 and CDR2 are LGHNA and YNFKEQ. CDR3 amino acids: CASSQRGTGNNEKLFF. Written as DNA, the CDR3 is TGTGCCAGCAGCCAGCGAGGGACAGGTAATAATGAAAAACTGTTTTTT.

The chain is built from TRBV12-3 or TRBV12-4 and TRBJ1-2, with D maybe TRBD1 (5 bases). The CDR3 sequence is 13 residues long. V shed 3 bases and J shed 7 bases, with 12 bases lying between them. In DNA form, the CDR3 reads TGTGCCAGCAGTTTTAGTAAAGGGGCTGGCTACACCTTC. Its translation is CASSFSKGAGYTF.

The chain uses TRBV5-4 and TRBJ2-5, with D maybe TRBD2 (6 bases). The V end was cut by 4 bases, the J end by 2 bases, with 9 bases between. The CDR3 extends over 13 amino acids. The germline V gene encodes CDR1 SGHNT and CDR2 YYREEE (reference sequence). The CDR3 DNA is TGTGCCAGCAGCATCGGGAGTCAAGAGACCCAGTACTTC. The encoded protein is CASSIGSQETQYF.

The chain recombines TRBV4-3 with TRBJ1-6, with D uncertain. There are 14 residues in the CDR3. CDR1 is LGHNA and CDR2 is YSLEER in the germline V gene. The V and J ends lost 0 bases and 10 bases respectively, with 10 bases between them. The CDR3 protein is CASSQEGRGSPLHF. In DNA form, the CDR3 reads TGCGCCAGCAGCCAAGAGGGAAGAGGATCACCCCTCCACTTT.

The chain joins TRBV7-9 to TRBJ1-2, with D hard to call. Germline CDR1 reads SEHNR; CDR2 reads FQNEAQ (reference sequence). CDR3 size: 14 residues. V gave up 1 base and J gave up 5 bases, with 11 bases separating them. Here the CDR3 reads CASSLVSTGYGYTF. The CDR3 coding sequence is TGTGCCAGCAGCTTAGTCAGTACTGGTTATGGCTACACCTTC. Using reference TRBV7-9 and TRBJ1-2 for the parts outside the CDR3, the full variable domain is DTGVSQNPRHKITKRGQNVTFRCDPISEHNRLYWYRQTLGQGPEFLTYFQNEAQLEKSRLLSDRFSAERPKGSFSTLEIQRTEQGDSAMYLCASSLVSTGYGYTFGSGTRLTVV.

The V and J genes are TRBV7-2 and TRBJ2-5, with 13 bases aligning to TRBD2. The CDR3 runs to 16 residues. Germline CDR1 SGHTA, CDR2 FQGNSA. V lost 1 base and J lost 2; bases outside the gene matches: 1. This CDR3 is CASSLGGLAGQETQYF. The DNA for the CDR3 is TGTGCCAGCAGCTTAGGGGGACTAGCGGGACAAGAGACCCAGTACTTC.

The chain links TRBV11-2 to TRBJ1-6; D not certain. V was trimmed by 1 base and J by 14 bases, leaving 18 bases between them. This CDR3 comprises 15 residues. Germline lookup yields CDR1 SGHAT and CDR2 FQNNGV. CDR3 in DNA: TGTGCCAGCAGCTTAGTGAGTCCAGATTGGAAATCCCTCCACTTT. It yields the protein CASSLVSPDWKSLHF. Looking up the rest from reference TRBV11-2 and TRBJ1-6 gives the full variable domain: EAGVAQSPRYKIIEKRQSVAFWCNPISGHATLYWYQQILGQGPKLLIQFQNNGVVDDSQLPKDRFSAERLKGVDSTLKIQPAKLEDSAVYLCASSLVSPDWKSLHFGNGTRLTVT.

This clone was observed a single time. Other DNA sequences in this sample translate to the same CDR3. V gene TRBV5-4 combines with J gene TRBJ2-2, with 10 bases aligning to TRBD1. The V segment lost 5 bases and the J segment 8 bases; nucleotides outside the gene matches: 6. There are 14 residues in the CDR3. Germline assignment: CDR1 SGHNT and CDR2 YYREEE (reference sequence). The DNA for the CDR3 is TGTGCCAGCAGGGCGGGACAGGGGAAGGGGGAGCTGTTTTTT. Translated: CASRAGQGKGELFF.